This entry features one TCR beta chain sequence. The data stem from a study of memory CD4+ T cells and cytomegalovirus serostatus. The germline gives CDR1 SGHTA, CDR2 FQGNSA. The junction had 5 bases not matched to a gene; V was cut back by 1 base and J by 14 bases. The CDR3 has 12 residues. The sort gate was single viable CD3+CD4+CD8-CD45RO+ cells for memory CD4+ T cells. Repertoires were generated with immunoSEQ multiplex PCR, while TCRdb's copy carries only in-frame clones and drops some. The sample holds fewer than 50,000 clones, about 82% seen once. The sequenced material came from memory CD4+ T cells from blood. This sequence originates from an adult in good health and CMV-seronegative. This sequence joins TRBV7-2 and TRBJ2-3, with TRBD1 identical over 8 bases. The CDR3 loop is CASSLGRTGWYF. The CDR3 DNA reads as TGTGCCAGCAGCTTAGGAAGGACAGGGTGGTATTTT.